Below, 4 T cell receptor beta chains from the same sample are listed, as sequenced in a study of T cells in Graves' hyperthyroidism and ophthalmopathy (dated by TCRdb to between 2018 and 2020). Receptor amplification or capture employed multiplex PCR. The run used an Illumina HiSeq 2000. Amplification of TCR beta CDR3 regions was carried out from RNA transcripts. For the first round of RT-PCR on the TCR CDR3, the HTBI primer set was used together with the Qiagen OneStep RT-PCR kit. TCRdb's own reprocessing of the public reads used fastp at Q25 and MiXCR and kept productive beta chains. Every CDR3 protein is listed once, alongside the most common genes and DNA of its rows. The sample includes about 380,000 distinct CDR3 sequences, with roughly 15% observed a single time. The top ten constitute about 20% of the sample. Sequencing input: blood. These receptors all come from a woman in her thirties with Graves' ophthalmopathy.

This clonotype was detected many times. V usage is TRBV29-1 and J usage is TRBJ2-1; tentatively, D is TRBD2 (5 bases). V gave up 6 bases and J gave up 6 bases, with 9 bases separating them. The germline CDR1 and CDR2 sequences are SQVTM and ANQGSEA. The length of the CDR3 is 11 residues. The CDR3 here is CSVTRGNEQFF. As DNA, the CDR3 is TGCAGCGTCACACGGGGCAATGAGCAGTTCTTC.

Comment on this clonotype: A much larger clone is a single base away; this may be a read error. The chain employs TRBV27 and TRBJ1-1; D is perhaps TRBD1 (5 bases). The CDR3 extends over 16 amino acids. CDR1 MNHEY and CDR2 SMNVEV come from the germline V gene (reference sequence). Trimming shortened V by 8 bases and J by 2 bases, and 21 bases separated the two germline ends. CDR3 nucleotides: TGTGCCAGCGGTCCCTGGGGGGGGGGTCGCAACACTGAAGCTTTCTTT. This gives the protein CASGPWGGGRNTEAFF.

Worth noting for this clonotype: A read error may produce the germline difference seen at one junction end. This chain links TRBV4-1 with TRBJ2-3, with 8 bases aligning to TRBD2. The CDR3 runs to 18 residues. Per the germline V gene, CDR1 is MGHRA and CDR2 is YSYEKL. CDR3 protein: CARSPPDAAGGPTDTQYF. CDR3 in DNA: TGCGCCAGAAGCCCCCCCGACGCGGCGGGGGGTCCCACAGATACGCAGTATTTT.

This clonotype was seen ten or more times. The CDR3 loop reads CASSFLGGSGTDTQYF. The CDR3 bases are TGTGCCAGCAGCTTTCTAGGCGGGAGTGGCACAGATACGCAGTATTTT. This rearrangement joins TRBV7-2 to TRBJ2-3, with 7 bases that match TRBD2. The CDR3 spans 16 residues. Unmatched junction bases numbered 7, after V lost 3 bases and J lost 1 base. Germline V gene sequence: CDR1 SGHTA, CDR2 FQGNSA. The full variable domain, in which reference TRBV7-2 and TRBJ2-3 provide the parts outside the CDR3, is GAGVSQSPSNKVTEKGKDVELRCDPISGHTALYWYRQSLGQGLEFLIYFQGNSAPDKSGLPSDRFSAERTGGSVSTLTIQRTQQEDSAVYLCASSFLGGSGTDTQYFGPGTRLTVL.